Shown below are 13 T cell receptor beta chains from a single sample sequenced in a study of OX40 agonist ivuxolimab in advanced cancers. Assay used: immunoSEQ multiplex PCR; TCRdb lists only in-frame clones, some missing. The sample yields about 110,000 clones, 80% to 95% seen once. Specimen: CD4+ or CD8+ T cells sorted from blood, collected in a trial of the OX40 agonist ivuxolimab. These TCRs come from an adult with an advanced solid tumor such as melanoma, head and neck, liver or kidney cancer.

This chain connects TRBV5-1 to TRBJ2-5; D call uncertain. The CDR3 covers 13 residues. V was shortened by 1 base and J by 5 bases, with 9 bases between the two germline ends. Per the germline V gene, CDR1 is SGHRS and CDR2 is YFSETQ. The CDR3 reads CASSLNGGETQYF. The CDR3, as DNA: TGCGCCAGCAGCTTGAATGGTGGGGAGACCCAGTACTTC.

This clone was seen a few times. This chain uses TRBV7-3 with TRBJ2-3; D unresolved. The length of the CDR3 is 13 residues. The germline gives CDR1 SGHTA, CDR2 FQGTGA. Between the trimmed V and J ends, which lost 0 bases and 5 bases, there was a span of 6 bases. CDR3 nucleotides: TGTGCCAGCAGCTTAACGTCCGGAGATACGCAGTATTTT. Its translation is CASSLTSGDTQYF.

The CDR3, as DNA: TGTGCCAGCGTTATCGGGGGGGGAGAGACCCAGTACTTC. Translating gives CASVIGGGETQYF. The J gene is TRBJ2-5, the V gene TRBV6-1, with TRBD2 identical over 8 bases. V lost 8 bases, J lost 4 bases, and 6 bases stayed unmatched. This CDR3 contains 13 residues. The germline CDR1 and CDR2 sequences are MNHNS and SASEGT.

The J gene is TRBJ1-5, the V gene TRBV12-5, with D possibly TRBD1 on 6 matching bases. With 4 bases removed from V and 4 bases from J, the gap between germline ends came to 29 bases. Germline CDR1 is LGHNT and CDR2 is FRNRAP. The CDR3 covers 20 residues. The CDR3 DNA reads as TGTGCTAGTGGTTGGGCCCCATGGGACATTACGCGTGGGCAAAATCAGCCCCAGCATTTT. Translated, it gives CASGWAPWDITRGQNQPQHF.

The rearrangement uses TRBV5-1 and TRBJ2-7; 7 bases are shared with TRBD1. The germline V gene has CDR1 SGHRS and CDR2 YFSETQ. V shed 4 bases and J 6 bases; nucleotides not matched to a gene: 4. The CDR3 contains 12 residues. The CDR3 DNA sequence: TGCGCCAGCAGCCGGGACAGCGGCGAGCAGTACTTC. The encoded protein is CASSRDSGEQYF.

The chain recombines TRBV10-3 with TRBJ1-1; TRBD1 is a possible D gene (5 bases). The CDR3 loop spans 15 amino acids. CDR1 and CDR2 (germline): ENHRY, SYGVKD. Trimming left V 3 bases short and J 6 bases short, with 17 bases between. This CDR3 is CAISDVGLDTPEAFF. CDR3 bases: TGTGCCATCAGTGACGTGGGGCTAGACACTCCTGAAGCTTTCTTT.

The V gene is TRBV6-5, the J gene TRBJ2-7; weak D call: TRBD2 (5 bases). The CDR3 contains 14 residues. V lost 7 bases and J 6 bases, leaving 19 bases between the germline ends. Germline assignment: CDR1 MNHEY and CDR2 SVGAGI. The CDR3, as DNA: TGTGCCAGCAAGCCGGGAATTCAGAAAGGCGAGCAGTACTTC. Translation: CASKPGIQKGEQYF.

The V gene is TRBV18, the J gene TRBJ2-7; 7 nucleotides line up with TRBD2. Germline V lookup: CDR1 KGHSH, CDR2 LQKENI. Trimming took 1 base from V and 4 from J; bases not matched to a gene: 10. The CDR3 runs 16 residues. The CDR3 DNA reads TGTGCCAGCTCACCACAGAATGGGCGGGAGATTTACGAGCAGTACTTC. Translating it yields CASSPQNGREIYEQYF.

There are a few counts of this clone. The CDR3 nucleotides are TGTGCCAGCTCGCAAGGGGGCTACGAGCAGTACTTC. Its translation: CASSQGGYEQYF. The chain combines TRBV19 with TRBJ2-7; possible D gene TRBD1, 6 bases. Germline CDR1 LNHDA, CDR2 SQIVND (reference sequence). Trimming cost V 9 bases and J 3 bases, with 12 bases left between them. CDR3 length: 12 amino acids.

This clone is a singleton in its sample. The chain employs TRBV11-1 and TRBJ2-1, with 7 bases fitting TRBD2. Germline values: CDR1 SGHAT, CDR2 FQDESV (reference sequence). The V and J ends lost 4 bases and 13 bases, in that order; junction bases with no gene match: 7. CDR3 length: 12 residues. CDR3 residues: CASSSAGLTQFF. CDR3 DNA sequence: TGTGCCAGCAGCTCGGCGGGACTAACTCAGTTCTTC.

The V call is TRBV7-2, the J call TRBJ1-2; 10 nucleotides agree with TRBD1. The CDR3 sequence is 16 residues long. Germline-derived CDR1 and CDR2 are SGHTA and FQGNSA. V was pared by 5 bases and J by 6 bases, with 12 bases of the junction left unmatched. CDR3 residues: CASSLLTGQGINGYTF. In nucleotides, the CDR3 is TGTGCCAGCAGCCTATTGACGGGACAGGGGATCAATGGCTACACCTTC.

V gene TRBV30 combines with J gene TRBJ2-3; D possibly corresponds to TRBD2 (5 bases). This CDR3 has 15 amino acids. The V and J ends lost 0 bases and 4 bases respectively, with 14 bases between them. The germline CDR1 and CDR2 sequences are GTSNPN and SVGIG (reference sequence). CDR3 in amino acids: CAWSVPSPPPDTQYF. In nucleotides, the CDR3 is TGTGCCTGGAGTGTTCCTAGCCCCCCCCCAGATACGCAGTATTTT.

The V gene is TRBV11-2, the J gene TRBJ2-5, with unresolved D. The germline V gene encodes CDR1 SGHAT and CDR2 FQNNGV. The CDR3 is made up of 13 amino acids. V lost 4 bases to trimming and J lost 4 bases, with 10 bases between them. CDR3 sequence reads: CASSYVWGETQYF. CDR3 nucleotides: TGTGCCAGCAGCTACGTTTGGGGAGAGACCCAGTACTTC.